Below, 8 T cell receptor beta chains from the same sample are listed, as sequenced in a study of early T cells in non-severe SARS-CoV-2 infection. TCRdb analysed the 5' RACE reads with MiXCR anew, one entry per CDR3 protein. This table holds more than 20,000 distinct CDR3 sequences, approximately 4.8% found once. The sequenced sample was whole blood. The receptors come from an adult who was a healthcare worker with PCR-confirmed SARS-CoV-2 infection or an uninfected control (not recorded which).

There are a few counts of this clonotype. V usage is TRBV6-1 and J usage is TRBJ2-4; 11 bases line up with TRBD2. The junction had 5 bases not matched to a gene; V was cut back by 7 bases and J by 6 bases. This CDR3 is 14 amino acids long. Germline V gene data show CDR1 as MNHNS and CDR2 as SASEGT. The CDR3 here is CASTLAGAGNIQYF. The CDR3 region has the DNA TGTGCCAGCACACTAGCGGGGGCAGGAAACATTCAGTACTTC.

This clonotype occurred many times. V and J are TRBV10-1 and TRBJ2-7, with D tentatively TRBD1 or TRBD2 (5 bases each). V was trimmed by 3 bases and J by 1 base, leaving 16 bases between them. The germline gives CDR1 WNHNN, CDR2 SYGVQD (reference sequence). This CDR3 contains 16 residues. The CDR3 reads CASSDYDPGRSYEQYF. DNA of the CDR3: TGCGCCAGCAGTGATTACGATCCGGGACGGTCCTACGAGCAGTACTTC.

This clonotype was picked up many times. The chain uses TRBV28 and TRBJ1-6; D gene ambiguous. CDR1 and CDR2 from the germline V gene are MDHEN and SYDVKM. CDR3 length: 15 residues. Trimming pared 0 bases from V and 7 bases from J, leaving 10 bases between. The CDR3 DNA is TGTGCCAGCAGTTTATGGGCCAGGAGAAATTCACCCCTCCACTTT. Protein: CASSLWARRNSPLHF.

This clonotype was observed many times. The chain recombines TRBV7-9 with TRBJ1-1; D call uncertain. From germline, CDR1 is SEHNR and CDR2 FQNEAQ (reference sequence). V was cut by 5 bases and J by 6 bases, with 13 bases left in between. CDR3 length: 13 residues. The CDR3 reads CASSPPVGAEAFF. DNA for the CDR3: TGTGCCAGCAGCCCCCCGGTGGGCGCTGAAGCTTTCTTT.

This clonotype appeared many times. The chain recombines TRBV6-6 with TRBJ2-1, with D perhaps TRBD1 or TRBD2 (5 bases each). This CDR3 is built from 14 residues. Germline V gene data show CDR1 as MNHNY and CDR2 as SVGAGI (reference sequence). Trimming took off 4 bases at V and 5 bases at J, with 12 bases between the two ends. CDR3 region: CASSSGTHNNEQFF. In nucleotides, the CDR3 is TGTGCCAGCAGTTCCGGGACCCACAACAATGAGCAGTTCTTC.

This clonotype was detected ten times or more. The chain uses TRBV19 and TRBJ1-2; 7 bases align to TRBD1. The V segment lost 5 bases and the J segment 0 bases; nucleotides outside the gene matches: 12. CDR3 length: 17 amino acids. CDR1 and CDR2 from the germline V gene are LNHDA and SQIVND (reference sequence). CDR3: CASSVRPRDSSNYGYTF. CDR3 DNA: TGTGCCAGTAGTGTCCGCCCTCGGGACAGCTCTAACTATGGCTACACCTTC.

In its sample, this clonotype was seen many times. V and J are TRBV30 and TRBJ1-2; D is possibly TRBD1 (5 bases). Trimming pared 3 bases from V and 6 bases from J, leaving 20 bases between. The germline V gene encodes CDR1 GTSNPN and CDR2 SVGIG (reference sequence). This CDR3 has 15 residues. The CDR3 is CAWRAPGFGRDGYTF. The CDR3 coding sequence is TGTGCCTGGAGGGCCCCAGGGTTTGGCCGGGATGGCTACACCTTC.

In its sample, this clonotype was seen many times. V gene TRBV6-2 or TRBV6-3 combines with J gene TRBJ1-4, with TRBD1 matching 7 bases. The length of the CDR3 is 12 residues. Germline CDR1 reads MNHEY; CDR2 reads SVGEGT. V was clipped by 6 bases and J by 7 bases; unmatched bases: 2. The CDR3: CASSNRGEKLFF. Written as DNA, the CDR3 is TGTGCCAGCAGCAACAGGGGTGAAAAACTGTTTTTT.